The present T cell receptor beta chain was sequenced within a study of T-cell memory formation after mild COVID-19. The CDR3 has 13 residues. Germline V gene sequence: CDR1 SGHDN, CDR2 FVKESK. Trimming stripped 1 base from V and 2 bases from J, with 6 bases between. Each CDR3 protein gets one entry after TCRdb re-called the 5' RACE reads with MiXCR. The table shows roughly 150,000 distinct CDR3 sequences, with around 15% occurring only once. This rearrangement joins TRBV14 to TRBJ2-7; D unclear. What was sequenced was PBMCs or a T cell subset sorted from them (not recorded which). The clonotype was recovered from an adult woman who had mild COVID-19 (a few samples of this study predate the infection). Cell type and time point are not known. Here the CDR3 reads CASSQGGPYEQYF. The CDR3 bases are TGTGCCAGCAGCCAAGGCGGCCCCTACGAGCAGTACTTC.